The 8 T cell receptor beta chains presented below share a single source sample, sequenced in a study of T cell responses to AZD1222 COVID-19 vaccine. Assay: immunoSEQ multiplex PCR; the TCRdb copy retains only in-frame clones and omits some. The sample has 60,000 to 95,000 clones, about nine tenths seen once; the top ten hold more than 15%. Sequenced material: peripheral blood, taken 28 days after the second AZD1222 dose. The receptor source for this set is an adult who received the AZD1222 COVID-19 vaccine.

V and J are TRBV29-1 and TRBJ1-1; D is unclear. Trimming removed 4 bases from V and 3 bases from J, with 9 bases in between. The CDR3 covers 12 residues. Germline-derived CDR1 and CDR2 are SQVTM and ANQGSEA. In DNA form, the CDR3 reads TGCAGCGTTGTCTTGTTGGACACTGAAGCTTTCTTT. Amino acid sequence: CSVVLLDTEAFF.

This clone showed up just once. J is TRBJ2-3 and V is TRBV11-3; tentative D call: TRBD1 (5 bases). V lost 2 bases, J lost 3 bases, and 21 bases lay in between. Germline CDR1 SGHNT, CDR2 YENEEA. This CDR3 spans 18 amino acids. The CDR3 sequence: CASSLSAYGQGKTDTQYF. The CDR3 nucleotides read TGTGCCAGCAGCTTATCCGCTTATGGCCAGGGCAAAACAGATACGCAGTATTTT.

The rearrangement uses TRBV5-4 and TRBJ1-2; a possible D gene is TRBD1 (6 bases). Germline loops: CDR1 SGHNT, CDR2 YYREEE (reference sequence). CDR3 length equals 13 residues. V was pared by 3 bases and J by 4 bases, with 10 bases between. CDR3 DNA: TGTGCCAGCAGCTCAGGGGTGGCCTATGGCTACACCTTC. Protein: CASSSGVAYGYTF.

The chain combines TRBV19 with TRBJ2-3; either TRBD1 or TRBD2 may fit D (6 bases each). Deletions cut 6 bases from V and 1 base from J, with 17 bases between. The CDR3 totals 16 residues. CDR1 is LNHDA and CDR2 is SQIVND in the germline V gene (reference sequence). The CDR3 DNA sequence: TGTGCCAGTAGCGGGGGCCAGATATCCCGCACAGATACGCAGTATTTT. Translated, it gives CASSGGQISRTDTQYF. Together with reference TRBV19 and TRBJ2-3, the CDR3 gives the full variable domain: DGGITQSPKYLFRKEGQNVTLSCEQNLNHDAMYWYRQDPGQGLRLIYYSQIVNDFQKGDIAEGYSVSREKKESFPLTVTSAQKNPTAFYLCASSGGQISRTDTQYFGPGTRLTVL.

J is TRBJ1-2 and V is TRBV6-1, with D possibly being TRBD1 (5 bases). V shed 0 bases and J shed 4 bases, with 15 bases lying between them. CDR1 and CDR2 (germline): MNHNS, SASEGT. The CDR3 has 16 amino acids. CDR3 residues: CASSEAGERRGYGYTF. DNA for the CDR3: TGTGCCAGCAGTGAAGCGGGTGAGCGGAGGGGCTATGGCTACACCTTC.

This sequence joins TRBV7-6 and TRBJ1-5; D call uncertain. Germline V lookup: CDR1 SGHVS, CDR2 FNYEAQ. Trimming removed 5 bases from V and 4 bases from J, with 15 bases in between. The CDR3 has 15 amino acids. CDR3 sequence (DNA): TGTGCCAGCAGCCTCGGGTCGGGCAAGAATCAGCCCCAGCATTTT. Amino acid sequence: CASSLGSGKNQPQHF.

The chain joins TRBV9 to TRBJ1-3; D gene ambiguous. V was cut by 0 bases and J by 4 bases, with 5 bases left in between. Per the germline V gene, CDR1 is SGDLS and CDR2 is YYNGEE. The CDR3 is 13 residues long. CDR3 in amino acids: CASSVDLGNTIYF. CDR3 nucleotide sequence: TGTGCCAGCAGCGTAGATTTAGGAAACACCATATATTTT.

The chain has TRBV19 and TRBJ1-3, with D perhaps TRBD1 (5 bases). V lost 3 bases and J lost 2, with 11 bases in between. Germline V gives CDR1 LNHDA, CDR2 SQIVND (reference sequence). This CDR3 has 15 residues. CDR3 protein: CASSINGDPGNTIYF. DNA of the CDR3: TGTGCCAGTAGTATCAACGGGGACCCTGGAAACACCATATATTTT. Drawing the rest from reference TRBV19 and TRBJ1-3, the complete variable domain is DGGITQSPKYLFRKEGQNVTLSCEQNLNHDAMYWYRQDPGQGLRLIYYSQIVNDFQKGDIAEGYSVSREKKESFPLTVTSAQKNPTAFYLCASSINGDPGNTIYFGEGSWLTVV.